This T cell receptor (beta chain) was profiled in a study of Ad26.COV2.S vaccination and SARS-CoV-2 variants (dated by TCRdb to the early 2020s). Turning to the overall study: Vaccine-arm donors were drawn from COV1001, a multicentre, randomized, double-blind, placebo-controlled phase I-IIa trial of Ad26.COV2.S in healthy adults. Blinding of investigators to trial group allocation was maintained during experiments and outcome assessment. TCRbeta repertoire sequencing served as the tool for gauging how specific and how broad the SARS-CoV-2-reactive T cell receptors were following Ad26.COV2.S vaccination. Trial participants were randomized into five groups of five: low-dose or high-dose Ad26.COV2.S given once or twice, or placebo on both occasions. A total of roughly 30 samples were included in the TCR-sequenced set, comprising around 19 Ad26.COV2.S vaccine recipients, 5 placebo recipients and 8 SARS-CoV-2 convalescent individuals. Ad26.COV2.S was administered intramuscularly at 5 x 10^10 or 1 x 10^11 viral particles, either as a single shot or as two shots given 56 days apart. The full study reports these points: Higher spike-specific TCR breadth was observed in Ad26.COV2.S recipients than in placebo recipients (P = 0.0014). According to the authors, total T cell responses may have been underestimated by the TCR breadth and depth analyses. Comparing responses between vaccine doses or regimens was not something the study was powered to do. After vaccination, spike-specific CD8+ and CD4+ T cell responses were reported to show substantial breadth. Comparable non-spike TCR breadth was observed between vaccine and placebo recipients, consistent with only spike being contained in the vaccine.

Of note for this clone: There is no known antigen for this receptor. Nothing much larger sits one base from this clone, and base qualities are not available.

The treatment or condition label on this specimen signifies: some 19 received Ad26.COV2.S at low or high dose, single or two shots; roughly five received placebo; per-sample allocation not given. Repertoires of vaccine and placebo recipients were sequenced from samples taken on day 63 after the first injection. Cohort 1b enrolled fewer than 30 adults aged 18-55 years at a single site in Boston, USA, between 29 July and 7 August 2020. Ad26.COV2.S consisted of a replication-incompetent adenovirus type 26 vector by which a prefusion-stabilized SARS-CoV-2 spike protein from the original Wuhan strain was expressed. TCRbeta CDR3 regions were sequenced with the immunoSEQ Assay. After extraction, genomic DNA underwent amplification by bias-controlled multiplex PCR, followed by high-throughput sequencing. The original methods were these. Collapsing and filtering of sequences were performed to quantify the absolute abundance of each unique TCRbeta CDR3 region. T cell fraction was estimated by normalization of TCRbeta template counts to usable DNA, with usable DNA being measured through amplification of reference genes present in all nucleated cells. Repertoire TCRs were annotated as SARS-CoV-2-specific when V gene, CDR3 amino acid sequence and J gene were exactly matched to a known reactive TCR set. The reference SARS-CoV-2 TCR set was obtained from MIRA and was filtered for enrichment in COVID-19-positive ImmuneCODE repertoires, whereby public or cross-reactive TCRs were removed. Using the MIRA antigens, annotated TCRs were further analysed by specific ORF or by position within an ORF. Depth was the summed frequency of annotated unique rearrangements, while breadth was defined as annotated unique rearrangements over total unique productive rearrangements. TCR breadth was compared between groups using two-sided Wilcoxon rank-sum tests. In TCRdb, the immuneACCESS table is reduced to in-frame sequences with V and J assigned. These tables do not hold every clone; where another copy was compared, an unresolved V gene accounts for under half, and the others remain unexplained. D and trimming were read from the DNA, whereas the V and J calls and clone size are those reported in that table. A total of roughly 300,000 clones appear in this sample, around 89% of them only once. The leading ten clones occupy roughly 5% of the sample.

Trimming costs V 0 bases and J 2 bases, and their ends lie 9 bases apart. The germline V gene provides CDR1 SGHRS and CDR2 YFSETQ. The CDR3 spans 16 residues, from the cysteine through the phenylalanine. CDR3 DNA is the only sequence kept; it has 48 bases, read in frame from the first base. The material sequenced was peripheral blood, taken in a trial of Ad26.COV2.S vaccine versus placebo. Recombination joined TRBV5-1 with TRBJ2-6; the D segment cannot be called with confidence. The TCR was taken from a person aged 18 to 59 who received the Ad26.COV2.S COVID-19 vaccine or a placebo. CDR3 region: CASSLDGAAGANVLTF. The base sequence is TGCGCCAGCAGCTTGGACGGCGCCGCTGGGGCCAACGTCCTGACTTTC.